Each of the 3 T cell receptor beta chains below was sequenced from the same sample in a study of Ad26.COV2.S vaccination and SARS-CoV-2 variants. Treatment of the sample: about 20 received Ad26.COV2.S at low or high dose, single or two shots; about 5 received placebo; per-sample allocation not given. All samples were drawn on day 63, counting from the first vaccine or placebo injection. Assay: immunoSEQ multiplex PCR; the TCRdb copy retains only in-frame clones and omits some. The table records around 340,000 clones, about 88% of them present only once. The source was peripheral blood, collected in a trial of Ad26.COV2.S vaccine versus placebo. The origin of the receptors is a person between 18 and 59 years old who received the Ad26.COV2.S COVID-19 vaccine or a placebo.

The CDR3 nucleotides read TGTGCCAGCAGTACTCGCGGGGTAAATTCACCCCTCCACTTT. Amino acids: CASSTRGVNSPLHF. The chain combines TRBV28 with TRBJ1-6; D remains unclear. Germline assignment: CDR1 MDHEN and CDR2 SYDVKM. This CDR3 has 14 residues. Trimming pared 5 bases from V and 7 bases from J, leaving 12 bases between.

In DNA, the CDR3 is TGTGCCAGCAGCTTGGGACTAGCGGGAGGAACGTACTTC. It codes for CASSLGLAGGTYF. This chain connects TRBV7-9 to TRBJ2-7, with 15 bases aligning to TRBD2. The CDR3 consists of 13 residues. Germline CDR1 is SEHNR and CDR2 is FQNEAQ (reference sequence). The ends lost 3 bases at V and 12 bases at J; junction bases unmatched: 3. Filled out from reference TRBV7-9 and TRBJ2-7, the complete variable domain reads DTGVSQNPRHKITKRGQNVTFRCDPISEHNRLYWYRQTLGQGPEFLTYFQNEAQLEKSRLLSDRFSAERPKGSFSTLEIQRTEQGDSAMYLCASSLGLAGGTYFGPGTRLTVT.

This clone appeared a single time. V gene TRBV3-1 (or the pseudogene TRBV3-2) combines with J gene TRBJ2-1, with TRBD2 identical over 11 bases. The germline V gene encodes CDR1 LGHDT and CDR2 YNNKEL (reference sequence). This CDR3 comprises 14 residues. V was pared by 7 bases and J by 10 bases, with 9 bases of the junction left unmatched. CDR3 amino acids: CASTYSGGVMEQFF. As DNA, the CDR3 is TGTGCCAGCACCTATAGCGGGGGGGTCATGGAGCAGTTCTTC.